The TCR beta chain described here comes from a study of control samples from healthy donors and cancer patients. The CDR3 loop spans 16 amino acids. V lost 3 bases to trimming and J lost 4 bases, with 13 bases between them. Germline CDR1 and CDR2: MNHEY and SMNVEV (reference sequence). A single count supports this clone. Using immunoSEQ multiplex PCR, the repertoire was profiled, and TCRdb retains in-frame clones only, with some absent. The sample includes about 140,000 clones, 85% to 95% of them seen just once. The chain recombines TRBV27 with TRBJ1-6; D remains unclear. The sequence was obtained from a middle-aged man in good health. Material: blood. CDR3 nucleotide sequence: TGTGCCAGCAGTTTTTTTAGGGCAAGGTATAATTCACCCCTCCACTTT. It encodes CASSFFRARYNSPLHF.